This passage covers 24 T cell receptor beta chains from one sample sequenced in a study of blood T cell repertoires in COVID-19. The repertoire was sequenced with immunoSEQ multiplex PCR; TCRdb's copy has only in-frame clones and lacks some. The repertoire holds fewer than 350,000 clones, with approximately 85% as singletons. The sample consisted of peripheral blood. Receptor source: a young man with active or convalescent COVID-19.

V is TRBV6-5 and J is TRBJ1-2; D is possibly TRBD1 (6 bases). Trimming shortened V by 5 bases and J by 4 bases, and 14 bases separated the two germline ends. CDR1 is MNHEY and CDR2 is SVGAGI in the germline V gene. The CDR3 is made up of 14 amino acids. CDR3 in DNA: TGTGCCAGCAGTCATCGCGGGGGCGGCTATGGCTACACCTTC. Translating gives CASSHRGGGYGYTF.

In this sample, this clone turned up once. This chain uses TRBV7-8 with TRBJ2-1; D not resolved. V was clipped by 1 base and J by 7 bases, with 11 bases between them. Germline CDR1 SGHVS, CDR2 FQNEAQ. This CDR3 comprises 14 residues. In DNA form, the CDR3 reads TGTGCCAGCAGCTTAGAACCTTACGGTAATGAGCAGTTCTTC. Its protein is CASSLEPYGNEQFF.

V is TRBV5-6 and J is TRBJ1-2, with D perhaps TRBD1 (5 bases). Germline lookup yields CDR1 SGHDT and CDR2 YYEEEE. The CDR3 is made up of 12 amino acids. Trimming took 6 bases from V and 5 from J, leaving 11 bases between them. CDR3 sequence reads: CASTSPGYGYTF. CDR3 sequence (DNA): TGTGCCAGCACCTCCCCAGGGTATGGCTACACCTTC.

The gene calls are TRBV9 and TRBJ1-5; D gene uncertain. The CDR3 runs 15 residues. Trimming shortened V by 0 bases and J by 3 bases, and 10 bases separated the two germline ends. Germline V lookup: CDR1 SGDLS, CDR2 YYNGEE. Here the CDR3 DNA reads TGTGCCAGCAGCGTAGGGGGAGACATCAATCAGCCCCAGCATTTT. Translation: CASSVGGDINQPQHF.

The DNA for the CDR3 is TGTGCCAGCAGCTTAGTTACGGGACAGGGGAGTGGGGACATTCAGTACTTC. It codes for CASSLVTGQGSGDIQYF. The chain uses TRBV7-9 and TRBJ2-4; 10 bases fit TRBD1. CDR1 is SEHNR, CDR2 FQNEAQ, per germline (reference sequence). V shed 1 base, J shed 8 bases, and the junction held 11 bases outside the gene matches. The CDR3 spans 17 residues.

The genes are TRBV7-2 and TRBJ1-2; TRBD1 is a possible D gene (5 bases). This CDR3 is 14 amino acids long. Germline lookup yields CDR1 SGHTA and CDR2 FQGNSA. Trimming removed 5 bases from V and 8 bases from J, with 18 bases in between. This chain's CDR3 is CASSPREGRNGYTF. The CDR3 region has the DNA TGTGCCAGCAGCCCCCGGGAGGGGAGGAACGGCTACACCTTC.

The rearrangement uses TRBV3-1 (or the pseudogene TRBV3-2) and TRBJ1-3; D is ambiguous. Germline loops: CDR1 LGHDT, CDR2 YNNKEL (reference sequence). V was shortened by 5 bases and J by 6 bases, with 11 bases between the two germline ends. The CDR3 covers 13 residues. The CDR3 reads CASSFGGVNTIYF. The CDR3 nucleotides are TGTGCCAGCAGCTTCGGCGGGGTAAACACCATATATTTT.

The V gene is TRBV7-2, the J gene TRBJ1-2, with a weak D call TRBD1 (6 bases). The CDR3 is made up of 14 amino acids. Germline CDR1 SGHTA, CDR2 FQGNSA. V was trimmed by 5 bases and J by 5 bases, leaving 15 bases between them. As DNA, the CDR3 is TGTGCCAGCAGCCCGCCCGGGACAAGATATGGCTACACCTTC. Protein product: CASSPPGTRYGYTF. The full variable domain, with the rest looked up from reference TRBV7-2 and TRBJ1-2, is GAGVSQSPSNKVTEKGKDVELRCDPISGHTALYWYRQSLGQGLEFLIYFQGNSAPDKSGLPSDRFSAERTGGSVSTLTIQRTQQEDSAVYLCASSPPGTRYGYTFGSGTRLTVV.

V and J are TRBV11-2 and TRBJ2-2; unclear D gene. The V gene's germline CDR1 is SGHAT and CDR2 FQNNGV. The CDR3 sequence is 11 residues long. Trimming took off 4 bases at V and 6 bases at J, with 3 bases between the two ends. The CDR3 coding sequence is TGTGCCAGCAGCTCCTCCGGGGAGCTGTTTTTT. Its protein product is CASSSSGELFF.

The rearrangement joins TRBV9 to TRBJ2-1; maybe TRBD1 (6 bases). Trimming pared 3 bases from V and 15 bases from J, leaving 19 bases between. Germline loops: CDR1 SGDLS, CDR2 YYNGEE. The CDR3 loop spans 13 amino acids. CDR3 loop: CASSATYRESLFF. The CDR3 nucleotides are TGTGCCAGCAGCGCCACATACAGGGAATCGTTGTTCTTC.

The V and J genes are TRBV6-4 and TRBJ2-3, with 11 positions matching TRBD2. The CDR3 is made up of 15 amino acids. The V gene's germline CDR1 is MRHNA and CDR2 SNTAGT. J was trimmed by 1 base and V by 5 bases; bases with no gene match: 2. CDR3 sequence reads: CASSPTSGGTDTQYF. The CDR3 DNA is TGTGCCAGCAGTCCGACTAGCGGGGGCACAGATACGCAGTATTTT.

CDR3 protein: CASSSAVAGNTIYF. In DNA, the CDR3 is TGTGCCAGCAGTTCTGCGGTCGCTGGAAACACCATATATTTT. The V and J genes are TRBV6-2 or TRBV6-3 and TRBJ1-3; D uncertain. Trimming stripped 4 bases from V and 2 bases from J, with 9 bases between. The CDR3 is 14 residues long. Germline values: CDR1 MNHEY, CDR2 SVGEGT.

V and J are TRBV7-4 and TRBJ1-5, with a possible D match to TRBD1 (6 bases). The CDR3 contains 15 residues. The germline V gene has CDR1 SGHVT and CDR2 SQSDAQ. The germline V and J ends were trimmed by 2 bases and 1 base, with 9 bases remaining between them. The CDR3 loop is CASSLQGMSNQPQHF. In DNA form, the CDR3 reads TGTGCCAGCAGCTTACAGGGGATGAGCAATCAGCCCCAGCATTTT.

The V call is TRBV27, the J call TRBJ2-7; 7 positions agree with TRBD1. The CDR3 loop spans 17 amino acids. In germline, CDR1 is MNHEY, CDR2 SMNVEV (reference sequence). V lost 6 bases to trimming and J lost 2 bases; unmatched junction nucleotides: 16. In nucleotides, the CDR3 is TGTGCCAGCAGCCCTGTCGGGCCGGCAGGGGGTACCTACGAGCAGTACTTC. Residues: CASSPVGPAGGTYEQYF.

The V and J genes are TRBV6-5 and TRBJ2-3; 7 positions agree with TRBD2. The V segment lost 4 bases and the J segment 8 bases; nucleotides outside the gene matches: 3. The CDR3 extends over 12 amino acids. Germline values: CDR1 MNHEY, CDR2 SVGAGI. CDR3 coding DNA: TGTGCCAGCAGTTCGGGCGGGGGTACGCAGTATTTT. Amino acid sequence: CASSSGGGTQYF.

The chain recombines TRBV4-1 with TRBJ1-5; perhaps TRBD1 as D (5 bases). Germline CDR1 MGHRA, CDR2 YSYEKL. The CDR3 is made up of 20 amino acids. Trimming cost V 1 base and J 2 bases, with 24 bases left between them. In nucleotides, the CDR3 is TGCGCCAGCAGCCAAGCGGAAGGCCGGTGGACACGTGTTGGCAATCAGCCCCAGCATTTT. It translates to CASSQAEGRWTRVGNQPQHF.

The chain has TRBV6-5 and TRBJ1-2; a possible D gene is TRBD1 (5 bases). Germline V lookup: CDR1 MNHEY, CDR2 SVGAGI. V was pared by 2 bases and J by 4 bases, with 14 bases between. There are 15 residues in the CDR3. Here the CDR3 DNA reads TGTGCCAGCAGTTACGGAGGAGGGGAGCGCTATGGCTACACCTTC. This translates into CASSYGGGERYGYTF.

The sample holds a few counts of this clone. One junction end does not reproduce the germline sequence, and a read error may be involved. The V and J genes are TRBV5-4 and TRBJ2-7, with 9 bases identical to TRBD1. Per the germline V gene, CDR1 is SGHNT and CDR2 is YYREEE (reference sequence). The CDR3 consists of 12 residues. CDR3 sequence (DNA): TGTGCCAGCAGCCCCTCCGGACAGGGGACCAACTTC. This encodes CASSPSGQGTNF.

The rearrangement links TRBV9 to TRBJ1-2; 8 nucleotides line up with TRBD1. With 0 bases clipped from V and 4 bases from J, the junction kept 8 bases outside the gene matches. This CDR3 has 16 amino acids. Germline CDR1 is SGDLS and CDR2 is YYNGEE. The CDR3 here is CASSVGDRPQPYGYTF. The CDR3 nucleotides are TGTGCCAGCAGCGTAGGGGACAGGCCCCAACCCTATGGCTACACCTTC.

This chain uses TRBV10-2 with TRBJ2-2; D gene uncertain. The V gene lost 6 bases and the J gene lost 0 bases, with 14 bases spanning the gap. Germline V gene sequence: CDR1 WSHSY, CDR2 SAAADI. The CDR3 is made up of 16 amino acids. CDR3 DNA: TGCGCCAGCAGGAGAGGCGGATCCGCGAACACCGGGGAGCTGTTTTTT. This sequence encodes CASRRGGSANTGELFF.

V and J are TRBV2 and TRBJ2-5; 13 nucleotides match TRBD2. The junction had 7 bases not matched to a gene; V was cut back by 0 bases and J by 9 bases. The CDR3 runs 16 residues. Germline-derived CDR1 and CDR2 are SNHLY and FYNNEI. The CDR3 loop reads CASSEARLTSGGPQYF. CDR3 nucleotide sequence: TGTGCCAGCAGTGAAGCGAGGCTGACTAGCGGGGGGCCCCAGTACTTC.

For the CDR3, the DNA is TGTGCCAGCAGCTTACATTACCGTTTTGGCAGCTCCTACGAGCAGTACTTC. It translates to CASSLHYRFGSSYEQYF. The gene calls are TRBV7-2 and TRBJ2-7; D unresolved. V gave up 2 bases and J gave up 0 bases, with 17 bases separating them. CDR3 size: 17 residues. Germline-derived CDR1 and CDR2 are SGHTA and FQGNSA. Based on the CDR3 plus reference TRBV7-2 and TRBJ2-7, the full variable domain is GAGVSQSPSNKVTEKGKDVELRCDPISGHTALYWYRQSLGQGLEFLIYFQGNSAPDKSGLPSDRFSAERTGGSVSTLTIQRTQQEDSAVYLCASSLHYRFGSSYEQYFGPGTRLTVT.

The chain has TRBV5-1 and TRBJ1-6; D not certain. Germline assignment: CDR1 SGHRS and CDR2 YFSETQ. V shed 6 bases and J shed 7 bases, with 14 bases lying between them. The CDR3 is made up of 14 amino acids. The CDR3 region is CASNPDGGNSPLHF. The DNA for the CDR3 is TGCGCCAGCAACCCGGACGGAGGAAATTCACCCCTCCACTTT.

This chain connects TRBV27 to TRBJ1-2; 9 bases map to TRBD1. Trimming cost V 5 bases and J 2 bases; bases outside gene matches: 9. CDR1 MNHEY and CDR2 SMNVEV come from the germline V gene (reference sequence). The CDR3 is made up of 16 amino acids. The CDR3 region is CASSTRQGVKNYGYTF. CDR3 DNA sequence: TGTGCCAGCAGTACACGACAGGGGGTAAAGAACTATGGCTACACCTTC.